What follows describes a single T cell receptor beta chain. Its antigen is still unknown. Qualities for individual bases were not recorded, and no much larger clone is one base off. V is pared back by 3 bases and J by 7 bases, with 13 bases lying between the germline termini. Inclusive of the bounding cysteine and phenylalanine, the CDR3 is 14 residues long. Only CDR3 DNA is held: 42 bases, read in frame from base 1. CDR1 MNHEY and CDR2 SMNVEV are derived from the germline V gene (reference sequence). The TCR beta CDR3 regions were amplified from the RNA transcripts. A first-round RT-PCR of the TCR CDR3 used the HTBI primer set with the Qiagen OneStep RT-PCR kit. A second multiplex PCR round built the libraries, followed by size selection and purification. Libraries were sequenced paired-end with 100 bp reads on an Illumina HiSeq2000. Turning to the authors' computational methods: SOAPnuke was used to process the raw data, throwing out any read that contained adapters or uncalled bases, had a mean Phred below 15, or lacked an exact constant-primer or identifier match. COPE v1.2.5 was used to merge the high-quality paired reads, and each unique nucleotide sequence was defined as a clonotype. MiTCR v1.1 was used to align the clonotypes against IMGT TRBV, TRBD and TRBJ reference segments. The analysis was restricted to V-J combinations with a frequency above 0.0001, which together covered just over 98% of the repertoires. The TCS score was defined as F50 (clonal expansion) divided by E x V (chaos), with BLOSUM62-based TCRdist calculated between CDR3 peptides within each V-J. Welch's t-statistics and random forest reduced several hundred V-J features to 13, which were used in a naive Bayes classifier (R e1071). The raw public reads went through TCRdb reprocessing: fastp at Q25, MiXCR clone calling, in-frame beta chains kept. Identical CDR3 proteins give one entry, which carries the most common genes and DNA. The V and J calls were determined by TCRdb, not by the authors. In this sample the table shows roughly 700,000 distinct CDR3 sequences, 13% to 15% of which occur a single time. The ten largest clones capture 9.5% to 13% of the sample.

Stable Graves' hyperthyroidism was defined as no progression to ophthalmopathy during 18 months of follow-up. The hyperthyroidism patients were between 18 and 65 years old and newly diagnosed, with a disease duration of less than 2 months. Patients with uncontrolled infections, other autoimmune diseases, pregnancy or lactation were excluded. Diagnoses were based on clinical symptoms, serum thyroxine and TRAb, thyroid ultrasound and orbital computed tomography. PBMCs were isolated from about 10 ml of fresh peripheral blood by Ficoll-Paque density gradient centrifugation. Total RNA was extracted using Trizol reagent, and RNA quality was assessed on an Agilent 2100 Bioanalyzer. This sample stems from a study of T cells in Graves' hyperthyroidism and ophthalmopathy (dated by TCRdb to the late 2010s). Looking at the study overall: Peripheral blood samples were taken at initial diagnosis, before any treatment was given. To identify distinguishing TCR V-J signatures, a discovery cohort of around 100 patients was used, comprising 40 to 45 with Graves' ophthalmopathy and around 60 with stable Graves' hyperthyroidism. Prospective prediction of ophthalmopathy was tested in an independent validation cohort consisting of 18 hyperthyroidism patients and some 15 patients who later progressed to ophthalmopathy. The 75 to 100 discovery patients were divided at random into training and test sets in a 7:3 ratio. In several Graves' hyperthyroidism patients, the study also compared T-cell repertoires from thyroid tissue with T-cell repertoires from blood. Following sampling, methimazole starting at 30 mg daily was given to hyperthyroidism patients, and high-dose intravenous methylprednisolone was given to ophthalmopathy patients. The paper reports TCR Vbeta CDR3 sequencing of over 120 peripheral blood samples: approximately 41 ophthalmopathy, over 70 hyperthyroidism and around 17 progressor patients.

Paper-wide results and their limitations: No statistical method was used to set the sample size in advance, and investigators knew the group allocation. Most expanded thyroid clonotypes (frequency above 0.001) were also found in blood, which suggests that blood repertoires may mirror thyroid immune responses. A model built on a 13 V-J signature distinguished ophthalmopathy from stable hyperthyroidism, reaching approximately 89% sensitivity and about 81% specificity in cross-validation and 80%/75% in testing. In validation, the model predicted progression to ophthalmopathy with approximately 71% sensitivity and 72% to 85% specificity, a median of around 6.6 months before onset.

This receptor was taken from a woman aged 18-29 years with Graves' hyperthyroidism. The V gene is TRBV27 and the J gene is TRBJ2-1, with TRBD2 perhaps the D gene, on 6 matching bases. Sequencing was carried out using blood. DNA sequence: TGTGCCAGCAGTTTTGGCCTAGCGCTGAATGAGCAGTTCTTC. Its translation reads: CASSFGLALNEQFF.